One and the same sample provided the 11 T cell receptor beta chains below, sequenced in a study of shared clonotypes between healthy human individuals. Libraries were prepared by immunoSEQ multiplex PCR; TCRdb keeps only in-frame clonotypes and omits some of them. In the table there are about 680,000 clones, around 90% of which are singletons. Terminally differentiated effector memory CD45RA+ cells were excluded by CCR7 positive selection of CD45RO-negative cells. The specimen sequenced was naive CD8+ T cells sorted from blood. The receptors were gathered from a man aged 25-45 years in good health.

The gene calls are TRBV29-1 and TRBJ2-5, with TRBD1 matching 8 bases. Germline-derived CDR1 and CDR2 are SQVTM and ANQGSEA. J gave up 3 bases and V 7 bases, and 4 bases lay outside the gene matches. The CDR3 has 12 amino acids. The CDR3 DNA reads TGCAGCGCAATGACAGGGGAAGAGACCCAGTACTTC. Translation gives CSAMTGEETQYF.

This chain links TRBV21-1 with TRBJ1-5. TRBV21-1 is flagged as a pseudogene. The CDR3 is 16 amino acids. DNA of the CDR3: TGTGCCAGCAGCAGTTCCCATCGGGGGGTTAATCAGCCCCAGCATTTT. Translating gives CASSSSHRGVNQPQHF.

For the CDR3, the DNA is TGTGCCAGCAGCGTAGATTGGGAGACAGGATTGAACTATGGCTACACCTTC. Encoded protein: CASSVDWETGLNYGYTF. The V gene is TRBV9, the J gene TRBJ1-2; D possibly corresponds to TRBD1 (6 bases). Deletions cut 0 bases from V and 2 bases from J, with 17 bases between. The CDR3 sequence is 17 residues long. CDR1 is SGDLS and CDR2 is YYNGEE in the germline V gene.

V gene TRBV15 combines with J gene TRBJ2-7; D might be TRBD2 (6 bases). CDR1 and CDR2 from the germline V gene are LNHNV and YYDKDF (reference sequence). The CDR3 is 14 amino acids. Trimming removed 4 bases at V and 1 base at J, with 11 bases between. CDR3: CATSTRGRSYEQYF. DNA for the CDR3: TGTGCCACCAGCACGCGGGGTCGGTCCTACGAGCAGTACTTC.

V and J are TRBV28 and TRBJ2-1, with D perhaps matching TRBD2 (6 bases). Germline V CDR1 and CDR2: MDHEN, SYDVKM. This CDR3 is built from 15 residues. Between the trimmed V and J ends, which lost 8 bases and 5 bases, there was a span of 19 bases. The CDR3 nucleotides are TGTGCCAGCGCCTGGACTAACGGCGACAACAATGAGCAGTTCTTC. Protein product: CASAWTNGDNNEQFF.

This CDR3 reads CASSAPVGTEAFF. DNA of the CDR3: TGTGCCAGTAGTGCACCGGTTGGCACTGAAGCTTTCTTT. The rearrangement joins TRBV19 to TRBJ1-1; D not resolved. Germline V gene data show CDR1 as LNHDA and CDR2 as SQIVND (reference sequence). The V gene lost 5 bases and the J gene lost 4 bases, with 11 bases spanning the gap. The CDR3 is 13 amino acids.

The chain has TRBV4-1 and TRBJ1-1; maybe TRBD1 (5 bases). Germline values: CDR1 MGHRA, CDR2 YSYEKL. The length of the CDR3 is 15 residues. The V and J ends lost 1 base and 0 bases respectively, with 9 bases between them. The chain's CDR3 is CASSQVGGVNTEAFF. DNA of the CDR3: TGCGCCAGCAGCCAAGTAGGAGGGGTGAACACTGAAGCTTTCTTT.

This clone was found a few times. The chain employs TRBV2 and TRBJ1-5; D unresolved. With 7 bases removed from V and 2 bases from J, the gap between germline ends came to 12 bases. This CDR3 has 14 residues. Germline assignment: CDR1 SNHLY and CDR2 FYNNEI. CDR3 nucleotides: TGTGCCAGCACCCTAAGTCAGGGCAATCAGCCCCAGCATTTT. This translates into CASTLSQGNQPQHF. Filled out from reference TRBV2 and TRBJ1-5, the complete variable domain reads EPEVTQTPSHQVTQMGQEVILRCVPISNHLYFYWYRQILGQKVEFLVSFYNNEISEKSEIFDDQFSVERPDGSNFTLKIRSTKLEDSAMYFCASTLSQGNQPQHFGDGTRLSIL.

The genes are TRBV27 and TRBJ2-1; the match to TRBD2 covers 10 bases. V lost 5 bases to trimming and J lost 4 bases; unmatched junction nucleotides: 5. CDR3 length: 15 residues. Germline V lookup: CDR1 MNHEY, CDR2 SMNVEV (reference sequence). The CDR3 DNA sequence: TGTGCCAGCAGTGACGGGACTAGCGTTTACAATGAGCAGTTCTTC. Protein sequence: CASSDGTSVYNEQFF.

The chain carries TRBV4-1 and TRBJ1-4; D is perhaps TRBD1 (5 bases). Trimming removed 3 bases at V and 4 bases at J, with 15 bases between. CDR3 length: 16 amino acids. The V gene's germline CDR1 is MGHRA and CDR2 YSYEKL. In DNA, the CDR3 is TGCGCCAGCAGCCACCCGATGGGACGGATTAATGAAAAACTGTTTTTT. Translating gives CASSHPMGRINEKLFF.

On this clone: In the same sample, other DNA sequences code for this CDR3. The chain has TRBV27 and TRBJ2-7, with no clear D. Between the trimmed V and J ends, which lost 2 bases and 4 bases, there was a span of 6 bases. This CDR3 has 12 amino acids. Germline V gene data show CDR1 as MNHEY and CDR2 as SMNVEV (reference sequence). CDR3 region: CASSLPGYEQYF. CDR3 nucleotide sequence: TGTGCCAGCAGTTTACCGGGTTACGAGCAGTACTTC.